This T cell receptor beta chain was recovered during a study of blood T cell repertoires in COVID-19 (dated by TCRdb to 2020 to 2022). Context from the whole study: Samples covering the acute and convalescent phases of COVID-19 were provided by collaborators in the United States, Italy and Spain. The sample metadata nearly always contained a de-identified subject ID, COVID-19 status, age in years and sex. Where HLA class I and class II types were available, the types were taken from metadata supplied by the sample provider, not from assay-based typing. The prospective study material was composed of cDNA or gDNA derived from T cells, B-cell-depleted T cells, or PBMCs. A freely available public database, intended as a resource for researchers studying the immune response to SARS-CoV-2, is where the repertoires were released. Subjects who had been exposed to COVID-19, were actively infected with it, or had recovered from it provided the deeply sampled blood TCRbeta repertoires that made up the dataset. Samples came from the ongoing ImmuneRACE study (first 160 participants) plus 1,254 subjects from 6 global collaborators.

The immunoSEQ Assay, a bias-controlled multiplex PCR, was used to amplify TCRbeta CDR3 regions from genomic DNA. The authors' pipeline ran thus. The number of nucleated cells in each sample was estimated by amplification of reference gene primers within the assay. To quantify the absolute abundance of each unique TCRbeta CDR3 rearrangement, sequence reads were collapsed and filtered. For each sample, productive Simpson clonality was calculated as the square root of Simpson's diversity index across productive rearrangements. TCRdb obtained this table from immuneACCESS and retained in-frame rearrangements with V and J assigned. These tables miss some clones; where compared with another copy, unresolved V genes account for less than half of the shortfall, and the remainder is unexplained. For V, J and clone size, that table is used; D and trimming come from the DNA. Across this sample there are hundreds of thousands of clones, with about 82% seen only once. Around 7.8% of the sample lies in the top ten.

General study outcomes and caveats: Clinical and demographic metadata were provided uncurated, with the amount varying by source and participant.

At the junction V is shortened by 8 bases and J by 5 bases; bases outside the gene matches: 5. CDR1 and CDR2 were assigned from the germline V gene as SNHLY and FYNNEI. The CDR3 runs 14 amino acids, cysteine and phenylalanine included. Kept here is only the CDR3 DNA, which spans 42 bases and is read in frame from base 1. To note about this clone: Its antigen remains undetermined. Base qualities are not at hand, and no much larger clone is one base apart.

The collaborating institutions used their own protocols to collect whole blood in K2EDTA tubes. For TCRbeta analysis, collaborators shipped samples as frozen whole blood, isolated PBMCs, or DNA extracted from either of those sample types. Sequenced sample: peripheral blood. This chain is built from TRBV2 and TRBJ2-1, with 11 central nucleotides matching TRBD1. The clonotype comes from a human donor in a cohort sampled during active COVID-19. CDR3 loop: CASRGQGVHNEQFF. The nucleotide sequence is TGTGCCAGCCGGGGACAGGGGGTCCACAATGAGCAGTTCTTC.